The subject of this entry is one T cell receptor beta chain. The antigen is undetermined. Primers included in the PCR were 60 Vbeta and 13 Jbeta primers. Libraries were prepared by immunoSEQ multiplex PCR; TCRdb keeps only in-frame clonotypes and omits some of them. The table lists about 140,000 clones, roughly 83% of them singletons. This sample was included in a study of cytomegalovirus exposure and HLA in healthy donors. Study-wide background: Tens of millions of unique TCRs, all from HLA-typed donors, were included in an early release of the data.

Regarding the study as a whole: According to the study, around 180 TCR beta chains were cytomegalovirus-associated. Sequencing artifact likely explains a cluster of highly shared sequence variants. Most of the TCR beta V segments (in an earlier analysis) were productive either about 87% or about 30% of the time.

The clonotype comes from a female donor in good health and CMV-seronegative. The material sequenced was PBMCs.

This CDR3 is CASSYSDRGHYGYTF. In DNA form, the CDR3 reads TGTGCCAGCAGTTACTCGGACAGGGGGCACTATGGCTACACCTTC. The gene calls are TRBV6-5 and TRBJ1-2; 11 positions match TRBD1. The CDR3 contains 15 residues. The germline V gene has CDR1 MNHEY and CDR2 SVGAGI. V trimming: 0 bases; J trimming: 3 bases; junction bases outside the gene matches: 0.